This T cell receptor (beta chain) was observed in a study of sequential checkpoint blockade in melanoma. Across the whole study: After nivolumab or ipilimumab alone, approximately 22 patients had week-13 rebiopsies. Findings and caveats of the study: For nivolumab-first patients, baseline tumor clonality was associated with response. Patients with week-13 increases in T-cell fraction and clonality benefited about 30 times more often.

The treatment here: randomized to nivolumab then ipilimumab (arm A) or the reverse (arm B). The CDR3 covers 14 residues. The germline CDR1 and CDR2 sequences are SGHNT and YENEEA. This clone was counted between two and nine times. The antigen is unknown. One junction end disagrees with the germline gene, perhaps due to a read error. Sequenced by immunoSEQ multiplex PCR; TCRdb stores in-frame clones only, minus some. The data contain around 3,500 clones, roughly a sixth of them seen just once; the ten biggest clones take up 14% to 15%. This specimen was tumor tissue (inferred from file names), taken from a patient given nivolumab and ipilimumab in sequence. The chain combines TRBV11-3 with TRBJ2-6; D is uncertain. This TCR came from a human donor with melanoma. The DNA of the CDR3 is TGTGCCAGCAGCCTAGAAACCGGGGCCAACGTCCTGACTTTC. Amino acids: CASSLETGANVLTF.